This record looks at one TCR beta chain sequence and its context. No antigen is known for it. Viral peptide pools were used in the ViraFEST assay to expand antigen-specific CD4+ T cells, and sequencing came afterward. An approximately 10-day culture period preceded the isolation of CD4+ T cells. The study found no prior SARS-CoV-2 infection in the vaccine recipients, who tested negative for nucleocapsid antibodies. Cultures received IL-2 medium that replaced half the medium on days 3 and 7. The data stem from a study of vaccination effects on CD4 cells after COVID-19. Study-level points and caveats: Few convalescent patients were included, and no early post-infection timepoints were sampled.

Per germline, CDR1 SGHKS and CDR2 YYEKEE (reference sequence). CDR3 length equals 13 residues. V gave up 4 bases and J gave up 6 bases; unmatched junction bases: 7. Sequencing used immunoSEQ multiplex PCR; TCRdb keeps in-frame clones, though not all of them. Of 25,000 or so clones in the sample, around 75% were seen once. Here the sequenced sample was CD4+ T cells from PBMCs cultured with HCoV-NL63 spike peptides, taken before COVID-19 vaccination. V is TRBV5-5 and J is TRBJ2-7, with 7 bases identical to TRBD2. The receptor was derived from a human donor who received a COVID-19 vaccine. The CDR3 DNA reads TGTGCCAGCAGCATGACTAGCCAGGGCGAGCAGTACTTC. Amino acid sequence: CASSMTSQGEQYF.